This T cell receptor beta chain was found in a study of naive and memory T cell subsets. This clonotype was picked up a small number of times. No antigen is known for it. V lost 6 bases and J lost 5, with 13 bases in between. This CDR3 comprises 13 residues. Germline V gene lookup returns CDR1 DFQATT and CDR2 SNEGSKA (reference sequence). Regarding the study as a whole: In CD4 and CD8 cells, diversity dropped from naive through EMRA. Over 85% of naive TCR sequences appeared only once after error correction, unlike memory subsets.

From the second PCR step, alpha and beta chains were amplified apart. Cells stained for CD3, CD4, CD8, CD45RA, CD27 and viability were sorted into four CD45RA/CD27 subsets. An equimolar mix of two oligonucleotides served as the beta constant-region primer for TRBC1 and TRBC2. The ligated cDNA underwent four PCR rounds using SP2 and nested alpha and beta constant-region primers. TCRdb reprocessed the UMI-ligation and nested PCR reads via MiXCR and lists one record per CDR3 protein. The table lists around 130,000 distinct CDR3 sequences, roughly 36% of them singletons, with roughly 0.9% in the top ten.

This chain connects TRBV20-1 to TRBJ2-2; no reliable D call. The clonotype was recovered from a human donor in good health. Material: central memory CD4+ T cells from blood. CDR3: CSAQTTGTGELFF. The DNA of the CDR3 is TGCAGTGCACAGACAACTGGGACCGGGGAGCTGTTTTTT.